The clone carrying this T cell receptor beta chain appeared a single time. V lost 5 bases, J lost 5 bases, and 13 bases lay in between. The germline V gene has CDR1 SEHNR and CDR2 FQNEAQ (reference sequence). This CDR3 has 14 residues. This table comes from immunoSEQ multiplex PCR, and its TCRdb copy is limited to in-frame clones, with some not included. The data contain 130,000 or so clones, about 77% of them singletons. The record originates from a study of blood T cell repertoires in COVID-19. Across the whole study: COVID-19 samples, acute and convalescent, were from the United States, Italy and Spain.

The J gene is TRBJ2-1, the V gene TRBV7-9; D is unclear. Source material: peripheral blood. The source of this sequence is a man aged 80 or over with acute or convalescent COVID-19. CDR3 in DNA: TGTGCCAGCAGCCTAAAGTTAATTGACAATGAGCAGTTCTTC. Amino acid sequence: CASSLKLIDNEQFF. Filled out from reference TRBV7-9 and TRBJ2-1, the complete variable domain reads DTGVSQNPRHKITKRGQNVTFRCDPISEHNRLYWYRQTLGQGPEFLTYFQNEAQLEKSRLLSDRFSAERPKGSFSTLEIQRTEQGDSAMYLCASSLKLIDNEQFFGPGTRLTVL.